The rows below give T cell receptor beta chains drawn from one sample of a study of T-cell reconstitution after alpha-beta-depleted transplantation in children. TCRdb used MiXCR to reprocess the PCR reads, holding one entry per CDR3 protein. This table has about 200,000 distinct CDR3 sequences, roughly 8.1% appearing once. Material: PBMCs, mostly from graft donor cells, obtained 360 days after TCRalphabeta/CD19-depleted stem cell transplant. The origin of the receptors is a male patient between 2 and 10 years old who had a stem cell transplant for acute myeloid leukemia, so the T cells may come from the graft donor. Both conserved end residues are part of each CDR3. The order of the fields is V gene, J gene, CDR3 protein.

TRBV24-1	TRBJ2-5	CATSSGQLQETQYF
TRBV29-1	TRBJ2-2	CSVGGVGEAGELFF
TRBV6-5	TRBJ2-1	CASSYSNLPAGTSSEQFF
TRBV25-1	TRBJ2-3	CASSEGRFTDTQYF
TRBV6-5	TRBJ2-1	CASSYGVASYNEQFF
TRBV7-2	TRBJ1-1	CASSFAPGRTEAFF
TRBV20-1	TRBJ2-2	CSARQDTGELFF
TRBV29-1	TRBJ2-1	CSVVTSGRSYNEQFF
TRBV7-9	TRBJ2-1	CASSIGTGEGGEQFF
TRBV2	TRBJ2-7	CASRVVGEQYF
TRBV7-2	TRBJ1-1	CASSLRQGLNTEAFF
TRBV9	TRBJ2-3	CASSVAAAAFTDTQYF
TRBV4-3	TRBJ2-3	CASSQGGGVTDTQYF